This TCR beta chain stems from a study of T cells in Graves' hyperthyroidism and ophthalmopathy. Clinicians diagnosed patients from clinical symptoms, serum thyroxine and TRAb, thyroid ultrasound and orbital computed tomography. Amplified regions were TCR beta CDR3 sequences from RNA transcripts. RT-PCR in the first round (using the HTBI primer set) targeted the TCR CDR3. TCRdb processed the multiplex PCR reads anew with MiXCR; each CDR3 protein has one entry. The sample consists of under 450,000 distinct CDR3 sequences, around 16% of them appearing once. With 8 bases clipped from V and 10 bases from J, the junction kept 13 bases outside the gene matches. The CDR3 totals 14 residues. Looked up from germline, CDR1 is SEHNR and CDR2 is FQNEAQ (reference sequence).

This receptor was identified in a woman in her late teens or twenties with Graves' hyperthyroidism. The chain combines TRBV7-9 with TRBJ2-1; 8 positions match TRBD1. Sequenced: blood. CDR3: CASRRDRPIEEQFF. CDR3 DNA: TGTGCCAGCCGCCGGGACAGGCCGATTGAGGAGCAGTTCTTC.